The next 5 T cell receptor beta chains were all read from a single sample in a study of CD8 T cells in Susac syndrome. Reverse transcription of about 0.45 to 1 ug RNA used random hexamers. TCRdb reprocessed the immunoSEQ multiplex PCR reads with MiXCR, giving one entry per CDR3 protein. This sample has around 200,000 distinct CDR3 sequences, with nearly 97% found just once. The material sequenced was CD4+ T cells from PBMCs. These TCRs come from a human donor with multiple sclerosis.

The chain couples TRBV20-1 to TRBJ1-2, with 8 bases identical to TRBD1. Trimming cost V 6 bases and J 3 bases; bases outside gene matches: 6. The CDR3 has 13 amino acids. Germline CDR1 and CDR2: DFQATT and SNEGSKA (reference sequence). The CDR3 DNA is TGCAGTGCCCGACAGGGGTATGACTATGGCTACACCTTC. Its protein product is CSARQGYDYGYTF.

CDR3 amino acids: CASDAGISQSYEQYF. CDR3 in DNA: TGTGCCAGCGACGCAGGGATTTCCCAATCCTACGAGCAGTACTTC. J is TRBJ2-7 and V is TRBV28; D may be TRBD1 (5 bases). This CDR3 contains 15 residues. V lost 8 bases and J lost 1, with 18 bases in between. The germline CDR1 and CDR2 sequences are MDHEN and SYDVKM. The full variable domain, rest sourced from reference TRBV28 and TRBJ2-7, is DVKVTQSSRYLVKRTGEKVFLECVQDMDHENMFWYRQDPGLGLRLIYFSYDVKMKEKGDIPEGYSVSREKKERFSLILESASTNQTSMYLCASDAGISQSYEQYFGPGTRLTVT.

The chain combines TRBV3-1 with TRBJ2-3, with D perhaps matching TRBD2 (5 bases). The CDR3 contains 14 residues. Per germline, CDR1 LGHDT and CDR2 YNNKEL (reference sequence). With 8 bases removed from V and 4 bases from J, the gap between germline ends came to 16 bases. CDR3 DNA: TGTGCCAGCTTCCCCCGGAGGAAATCAGATACGCAGTATTTT. It yields the protein CASFPRRKSDTQYF.

The chain joins TRBV12-3 or TRBV12-4 to TRBJ1-1; tentative D call: TRBD1 (5 bases). Trimming stripped 7 bases from V and 1 base from J, with 10 bases between. The CDR3 is 13 residues long. The CDR3 region is CASISGANTEAFF. Here the CDR3 DNA reads TGTGCCAGCATTTCTGGGGCGAACACTGAAGCTTTCTTT.

The chain employs TRBV6-5 and TRBJ1-2, with TRBD1 matching over 9 bases. CDR1 is MNHEY and CDR2 is SVGAGI in the germline V gene. This CDR3 is built from 11 residues. Germline trimming cut 6 bases from V and 13 bases from J; bases unmatched to any gene: 6. The CDR3 reads CASRRQGVSTF. DNA for the CDR3: TGTGCCAGCAGGAGACAGGGGGTGAGCACCTTC.